These 2 T cell receptor beta chains were all obtained from the same sample, sequenced in a study of T cells in localized non-small cell lung cancer. Measured with immunoSEQ multiplex PCR; TCRdb has only the in-frame clones, and not every one. The sample includes some 30,000 clones, 90% to 95% of them seen just once. The input for sequencing was peripheral blood, taken before any cancer treatment. The receptors were gathered from a woman aged 40-70 years with stage I lung adenocarcinoma.

The chain employs TRBV4-2 and TRBJ1-5; no firm D call. This CDR3 comprises 15 residues. V lost 1 base to trimming and J lost 0 bases, with 7 bases between them. Germline V gene data show CDR1 as LGHNA and CDR2 as YNFKEQ. The DNA for the CDR3 is TGTGCCAGCAGCCAAGTGCGGCTTAGCAATCAGCCCCAGCATTTT. It yields the protein CASSQVRLSNQPQHF.

The gene calls are TRBV7-2 and TRBJ1-1, with TRBD1 as a possible D gene (5 bases). Looked up from germline, CDR1 is SGHTA and CDR2 is FQGNSA. The ends were cut back, 5 bases at V and 4 bases at J, with 17 bases in the middle. The CDR3 covers 15 residues. CDR3 coding DNA: TGTGCCAGCAGCCCTTTAAGGCGGGGGTCCACTGAAGCTTTCTTT. It translates to CASSPLRRGSTEAFF.